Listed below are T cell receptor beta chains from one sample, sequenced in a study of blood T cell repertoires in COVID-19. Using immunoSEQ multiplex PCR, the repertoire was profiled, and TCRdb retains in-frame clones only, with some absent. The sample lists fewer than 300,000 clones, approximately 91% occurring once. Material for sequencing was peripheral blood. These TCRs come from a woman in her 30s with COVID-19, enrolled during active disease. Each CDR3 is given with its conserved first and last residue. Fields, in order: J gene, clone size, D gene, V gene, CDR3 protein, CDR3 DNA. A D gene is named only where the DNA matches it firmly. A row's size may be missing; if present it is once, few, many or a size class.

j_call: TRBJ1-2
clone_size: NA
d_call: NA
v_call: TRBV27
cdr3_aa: CASSLLAGPSSGYTF
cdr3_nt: TGTGCCAGCAGTTTATTGGCAGGGCCGTCCAGCGGCTACACCTTC

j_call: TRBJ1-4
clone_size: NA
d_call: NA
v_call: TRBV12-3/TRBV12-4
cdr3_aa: CASSLQSNEKLFF
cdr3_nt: TGTGCCAGCAGTTTACAGTCTAATGAAAAACTGTTTTTT

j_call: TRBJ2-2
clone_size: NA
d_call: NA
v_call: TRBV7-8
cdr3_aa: CASSPIRPSGPSQQGVRELFF
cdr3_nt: TGTGCCAGCAGCCCAATCAGGCCTAGCGGGCCCTCCCAGCAGGGGGTCAGGGAGCTGTTTTTT

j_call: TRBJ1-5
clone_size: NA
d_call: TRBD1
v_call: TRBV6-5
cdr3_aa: CASSSGGQGADQPQHF
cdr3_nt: TGTGCCAGCAGTTCAGGGGGACAGGGGGCCGATCAGCCCCAGCATTTT

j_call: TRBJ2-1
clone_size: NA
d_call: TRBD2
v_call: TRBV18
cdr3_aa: CASSPLGLAGNEQFF
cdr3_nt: TGTGCCAGCTCACCACTGGGACTAGCGGGAAATGAGCAGTTCTTC

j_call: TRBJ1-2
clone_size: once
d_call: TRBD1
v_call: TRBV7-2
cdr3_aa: CASSLDRDSSFYGYTF
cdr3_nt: TGTGCCAGCAGCTTAGACCGGGACAGCTCCTTTTATGGCTACACCTTC

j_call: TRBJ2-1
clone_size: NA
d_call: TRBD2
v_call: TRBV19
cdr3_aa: CASSVTGTSGKTGQFF
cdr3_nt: TGTGCCAGTAGCGTAACCGGGACTAGCGGGAAGACTGGGCAGTTCTTC

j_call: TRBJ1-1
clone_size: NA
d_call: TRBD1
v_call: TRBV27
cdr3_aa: CASSPEAGQDYSWGTEAFF
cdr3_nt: TGTGCCAGCTCCCCGGAGGCGGGACAGGACTACTCTTGGGGTACTGAAGCTTTCTTT

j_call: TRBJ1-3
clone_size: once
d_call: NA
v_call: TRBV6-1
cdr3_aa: CASSDPFLSSGNTIYF
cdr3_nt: TGTGCCAGCAGTGACCCGTTTCTTAGCTCTGGAAACACCATATATTTT

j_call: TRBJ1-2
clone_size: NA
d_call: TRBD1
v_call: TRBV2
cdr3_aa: CASITGTGDGYTF
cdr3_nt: TGTGCCAGCATTACCGGGACAGGGGATGGCTACACCTTC

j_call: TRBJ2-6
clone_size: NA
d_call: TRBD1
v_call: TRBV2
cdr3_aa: CASSDRTGSPGANVLTF
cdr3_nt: TGTGCCAGCAGCGATAGGACAGGGAGTCCTGGGGCCAACGTCCTGACTTTC

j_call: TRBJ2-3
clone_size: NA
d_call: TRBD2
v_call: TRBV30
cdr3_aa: CAWRGLAGTDTQYF
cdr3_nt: TGTGCCTGGAGGGGACTAGCGGGCACAGATACGCAGTATTTT

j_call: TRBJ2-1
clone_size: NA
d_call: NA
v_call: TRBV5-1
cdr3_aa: CASSLDRYNEQFF
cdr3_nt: TGCGCCAGCAGCTTGGACAGATACAATGAGCAGTTCTTC

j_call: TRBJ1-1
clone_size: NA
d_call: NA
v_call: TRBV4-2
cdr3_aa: CASSQTENTEAFF
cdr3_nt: TGTGCCAGCAGCCAAACTGAGAACACTGAAGCTTTCTTT

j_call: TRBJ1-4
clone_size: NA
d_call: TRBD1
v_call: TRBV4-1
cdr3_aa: CASSVLLRGANEKLFF
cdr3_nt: TGCGCCAGCAGCGTACTTCTCAGGGGGGCAAATGAAAAACTGTTTTTT

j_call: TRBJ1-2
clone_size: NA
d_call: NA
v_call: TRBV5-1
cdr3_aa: CASSLESGRNGYTF
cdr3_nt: TGCGCCAGCAGCTTGGAGTCAGGGAGGAATGGCTACACCTTC

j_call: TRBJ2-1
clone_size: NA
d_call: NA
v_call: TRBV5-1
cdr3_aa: CASLPDSSYNEQFF
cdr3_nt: TGCGCCAGCCTACCCGACAGCTCCTACAATGAGCAGTTCTTC

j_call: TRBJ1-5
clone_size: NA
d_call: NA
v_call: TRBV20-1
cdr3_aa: CSASPDQPQHF
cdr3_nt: TGCAGTGCTAGTCCGGATCAGCCCCAGCATTTT

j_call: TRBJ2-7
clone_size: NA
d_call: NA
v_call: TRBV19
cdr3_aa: CASSIAPSSYEQYF
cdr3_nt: TGTGCCAGTAGTATCGCGCCGAGCTCCTACGAGCAGTACTTC

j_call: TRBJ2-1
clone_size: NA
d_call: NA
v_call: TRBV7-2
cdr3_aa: CASSLVIVSYNEQFF
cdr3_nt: TGTGCCAGCAGCTTAGTTATAGTCTCCTACAATGAGCAGTTCTTC

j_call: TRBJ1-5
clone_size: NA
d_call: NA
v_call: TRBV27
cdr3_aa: CASSFRRDFNQPQHF
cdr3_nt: TGTGCCAGCAGTTTTCGCAGGGATTTCAATCAGCCCCAGCATTTT

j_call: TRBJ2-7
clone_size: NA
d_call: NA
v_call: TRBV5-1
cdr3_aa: CASSLAVDTQRYF
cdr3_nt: TGCGCCAGCAGCTTGGCGGTGGACACTCAAAGGTACTTC

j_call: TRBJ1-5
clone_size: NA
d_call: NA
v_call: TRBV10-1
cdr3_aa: CASSPGWDQPQHF
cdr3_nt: TGCGCCAGCAGTCCGGGTTGGGATCAGCCCCAGCATTTT

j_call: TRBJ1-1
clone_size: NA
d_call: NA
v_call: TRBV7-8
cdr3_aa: CASRSGLNTEAFF
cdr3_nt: TGTGCCAGCAGGTCAGGATTGAACACTGAAGCTTTCTTT

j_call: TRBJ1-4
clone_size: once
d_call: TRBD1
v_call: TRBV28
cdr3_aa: CASRAQGTNEKLFF
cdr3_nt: TGTGCCAGCAGGGCACAGGGGACTAATGAAAAACTGTTTTTT

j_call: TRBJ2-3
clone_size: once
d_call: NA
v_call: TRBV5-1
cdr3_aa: CASSLSQNRDTQYF
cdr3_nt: TGCGCCAGCAGCTTGTCGCAAAACAGGGATACGCAGTATTTT

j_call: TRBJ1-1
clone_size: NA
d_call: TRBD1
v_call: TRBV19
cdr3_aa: CASSIGQANTEAFF
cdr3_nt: TGTGCCAGTAGTATTGGACAGGCGAACACTGAAGCTTTCTTT

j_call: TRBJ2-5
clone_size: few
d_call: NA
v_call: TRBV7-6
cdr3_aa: CASSPQGGGEETQYF
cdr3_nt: TGTGCCAGCAGCCCACAGGGGGGGGGAGAAGAGACCCAGTACTTC

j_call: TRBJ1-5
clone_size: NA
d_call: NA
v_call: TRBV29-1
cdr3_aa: CSVEVAENQPQHF
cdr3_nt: TGCAGCGTTGAAGTCGCGGAAAATCAGCCCCAGCATTTT

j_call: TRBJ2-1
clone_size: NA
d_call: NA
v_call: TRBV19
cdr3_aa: CASSVINGYEQFF
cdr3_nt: TGTGCCAGTAGTGTGATAAACGGGTATGAGCAGTTCTTC

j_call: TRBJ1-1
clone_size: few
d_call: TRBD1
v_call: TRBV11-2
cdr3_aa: CASSYWTGGPNTEAFF
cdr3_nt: TGTGCCAGCAGTTATTGGACAGGGGGCCCGAACACTGAAGCTTTCTTT

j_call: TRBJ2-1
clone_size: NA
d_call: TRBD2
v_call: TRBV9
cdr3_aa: CASSDRLAGINEQFF
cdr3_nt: TGTGCCAGCAGCGATAGACTAGCCGGTATCAATGAGCAGTTCTTC

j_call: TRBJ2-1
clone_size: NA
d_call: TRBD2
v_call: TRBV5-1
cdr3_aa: CASSPTSGSHNEQFF
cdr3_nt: TGCGCCAGCAGCCCCACTAGCGGGAGCCACAATGAGCAGTTCTTC

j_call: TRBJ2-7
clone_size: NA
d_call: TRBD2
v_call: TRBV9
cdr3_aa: CASSPASGSYEQYF
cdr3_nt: TGTGCCAGCAGCCCTGCTAGCGGGAGTTATGAGCAGTACTTC

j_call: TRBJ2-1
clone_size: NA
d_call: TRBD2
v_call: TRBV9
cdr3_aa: CASSPLGAGGYNEQFF
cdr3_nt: TGTGCCAGCAGCCCGCTGGGAGCGGGAGGGTACAATGAGCAGTTCTTC

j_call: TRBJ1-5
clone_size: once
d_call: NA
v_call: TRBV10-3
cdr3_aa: CAISESGRGRDQPQHF
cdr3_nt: TGTGCCATCAGTGAGTCAGGCAGGGGAAGGGACCAGCCCCAGCATTTT

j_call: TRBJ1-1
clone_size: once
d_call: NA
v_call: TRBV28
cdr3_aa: CASISPGMNTEAFF
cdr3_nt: TGTGCCAGCATCTCCCCAGGGATGAACACTGAAGCTTTCTTT

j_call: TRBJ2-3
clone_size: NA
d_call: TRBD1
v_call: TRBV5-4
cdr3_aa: CASSTQGKLTDTQYF
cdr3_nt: TGTGCCAGCAGCACACAGGGGAAACTCACAGATACGCAGTATTTT

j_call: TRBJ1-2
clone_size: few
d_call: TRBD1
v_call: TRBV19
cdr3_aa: CASSRGGSYGYTF
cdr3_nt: TGTGCCAGTAGTAGAGGGGGCTCCTATGGCTACACCTTC

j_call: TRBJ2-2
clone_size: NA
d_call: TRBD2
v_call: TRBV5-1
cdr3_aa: CASSRGLAGDIGELFF
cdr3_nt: TGCGCCAGCAGCCGGGGACTAGCGGGAGATATCGGGGAGCTGTTTTTT